This T cell receptor beta chain was found in a study of siplizumab effects on memory and regulatory T cells. General study findings and limits: Alloreactive sequences from unstimulated CD4+ memory cells fell significantly with siplizumab. Naive or memory phenotype assignment was not possible for roughly 75-95% of proliferating CD4+ or CD8+ clones. There appeared to be greater diversity in naive T cells than in memory cells, and naive T cells seemed major contributors to the alloresponse.

This CDR3 spans 18 amino acids. V lost 0 bases to trimming and J lost 1 base, with 18 bases between them. The germline V gene has CDR1 SGHNT and CDR2 YENEEA. Per-sample assaying covered 95,000 to 100,000 TCR templates. The method was immunoSEQ multiplex PCR; TCRdb's version includes in-frame clones alone and lacks a portion of them. The sample comprises 90,000 to 110,000 clones, about 92% of which are singletons, and around 0.29% rests with the top ten. A remark on this clone: Its antigen is as yet unknown.

Sequenced: CD4+ T cells sorted from blood. The source of this sequence is a human donor in good health. The chain is built from TRBV11-3 and TRBJ1-2, with D possibly being TRBD1 (5 bases). The DNA for the CDR3 is TGTGCCAGCAGCTTAGACTACCCCGGGGGGGGAAATAACTATGGCTACACCTTC. Its protein is CASSLDYPGGGNNYGYTF.